This T cell receptor beta chain was documented in a study of long-term antiretroviral therapy in people with HIV. Study conclusions and caveats: Although diversity increased after ART, it remained lower than in transplant donor controls. Absence of data on ART adherence, viral resistance or therapy changes was noted. From about 2004 to 2018, blood was obtained, possibly while participants received older ART regimens.

Run at survey level, the immunoSEQ assay was version v3.0. Libraries were prepared by immunoSEQ multiplex PCR; TCRdb keeps only in-frame clonotypes and omits some of them. The sample has approximately 36,000 clones; approximately 80% are singletons. In regard to this clone: The antigen is unknown.

The ends were cut back, 5 bases at V and 6 bases at J, with 14 bases in the middle. Germline assignment: CDR1 MNHEY and CDR2 SMNVEV (reference sequence). The CDR3 has 13 amino acids. This clonotype originated in a man aged 18 to 30 with HIV. Sequenced material: unsorted PBMCs, taken 0.6 years after starting antiretroviral therapy. This chain links TRBV27 with TRBJ2-7; the D is unclear. CDR3 DNA sequence: TGTGCCAGCAGTCTAGACCCCTTGAGCGAGCAGTACTTC. Its protein product is CASSLDPLSEQYF.